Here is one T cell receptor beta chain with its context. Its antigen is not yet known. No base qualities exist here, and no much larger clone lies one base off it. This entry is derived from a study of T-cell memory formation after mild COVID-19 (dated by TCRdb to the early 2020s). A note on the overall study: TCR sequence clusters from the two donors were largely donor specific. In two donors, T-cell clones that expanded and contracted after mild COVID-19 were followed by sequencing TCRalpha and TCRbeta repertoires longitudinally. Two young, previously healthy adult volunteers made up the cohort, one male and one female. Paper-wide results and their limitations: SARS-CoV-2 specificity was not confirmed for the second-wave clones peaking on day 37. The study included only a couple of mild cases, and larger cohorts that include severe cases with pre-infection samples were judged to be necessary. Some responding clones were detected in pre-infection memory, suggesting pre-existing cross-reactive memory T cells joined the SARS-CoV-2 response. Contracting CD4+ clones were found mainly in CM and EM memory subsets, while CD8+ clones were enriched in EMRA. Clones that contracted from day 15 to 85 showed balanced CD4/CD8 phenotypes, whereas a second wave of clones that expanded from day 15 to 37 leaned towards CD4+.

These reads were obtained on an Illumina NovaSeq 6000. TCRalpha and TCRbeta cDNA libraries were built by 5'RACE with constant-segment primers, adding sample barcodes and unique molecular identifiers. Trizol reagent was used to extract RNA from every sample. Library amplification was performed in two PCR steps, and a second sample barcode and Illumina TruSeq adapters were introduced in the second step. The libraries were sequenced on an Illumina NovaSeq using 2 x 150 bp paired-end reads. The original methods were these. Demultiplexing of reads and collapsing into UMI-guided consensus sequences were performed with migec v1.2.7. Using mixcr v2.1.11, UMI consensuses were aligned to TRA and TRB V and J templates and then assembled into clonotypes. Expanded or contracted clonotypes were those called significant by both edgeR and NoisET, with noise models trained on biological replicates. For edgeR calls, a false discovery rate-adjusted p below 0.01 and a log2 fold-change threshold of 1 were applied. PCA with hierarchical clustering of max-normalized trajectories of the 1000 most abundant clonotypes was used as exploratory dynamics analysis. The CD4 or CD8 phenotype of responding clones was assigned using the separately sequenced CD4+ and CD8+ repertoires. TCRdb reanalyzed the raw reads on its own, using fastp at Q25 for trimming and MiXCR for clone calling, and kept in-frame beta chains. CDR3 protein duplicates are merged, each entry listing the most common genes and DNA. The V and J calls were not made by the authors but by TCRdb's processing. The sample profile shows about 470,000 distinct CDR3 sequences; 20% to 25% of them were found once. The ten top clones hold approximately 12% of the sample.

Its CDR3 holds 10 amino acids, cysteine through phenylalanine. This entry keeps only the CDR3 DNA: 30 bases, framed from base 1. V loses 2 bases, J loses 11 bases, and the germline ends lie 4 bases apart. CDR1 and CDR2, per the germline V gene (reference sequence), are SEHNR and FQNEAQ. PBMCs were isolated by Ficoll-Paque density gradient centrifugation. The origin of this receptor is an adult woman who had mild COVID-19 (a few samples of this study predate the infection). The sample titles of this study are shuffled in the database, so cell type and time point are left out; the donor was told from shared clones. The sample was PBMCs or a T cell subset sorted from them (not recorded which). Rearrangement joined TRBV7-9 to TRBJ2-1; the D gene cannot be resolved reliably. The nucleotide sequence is TGTGCCAGCAGCTTATTGAAGCAGTTCTTC. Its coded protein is CASSLLKQFF.